Shown below are 21 T cell receptor beta chains from a single sample sequenced in a study of blood T cell repertoires in COVID-19 (dated by TCRdb to the early 2020s). The library was obtained by the immunoSEQ multiplex PCR assay. TCRdb holds this immuneACCESS table with in-frame rearrangements only. Some clones are missing; in checked studies, unresolved V genes explain under half, and the rest has no known cause. The sample contains more than 110,000 clones, roughly 76% of them found a single time. Together, the top ten hold roughly 8.6% of the sample. Sequencing was performed on peripheral blood. These receptors were collected from a woman aged 45 to 65 with active or convalescent COVID-19.

The chain uses TRBV18 and TRBJ2-7, with TRBD2 as a possible D gene (5 bases). Germline assignment: CDR1 KGHSH and CDR2 LQKENI. V gave up 4 bases and J gave up 5 bases, with 12 bases separating them. The CDR3 is 13 residues long. CDR3 coding DNA: TGTGCCAGCTCACGAGGGCGGCGGGACGAGCAGTACTTC. Translated: CASSRGRRDEQYF.

The chain carries TRBV6-6 and TRBJ2-3; no clear D. The V gene lost 2 bases and the J gene lost 1 base, with 13 bases spanning the gap. The CDR3 has 16 residues. The V gene's germline CDR1 is MNHNY and CDR2 SVGAGI (reference sequence). CDR3 residues: CASSYPAAAGTDTQYF. In DNA, the CDR3 is TGTGCCAGCAGTTACCCGGCGGCCGCAGGCACAGATACGCAGTATTTT.

This chain links TRBV9 with TRBJ1-4; the D gene is possibly TRBD1 (6 bases). Germline CDR1 and CDR2: SGDLS and YYNGEE. The V end was cut by 3 bases, the J end by 8 bases, with 17 bases between. This CDR3 has 15 amino acids. This CDR3 is CASSELQGVGEKLFF. CDR3 coding DNA: TGTGCCAGCAGCGAACTACAGGGTGTAGGCGAAAAACTGTTTTTT.

The rearrangement uses TRBV29-1 and TRBJ2-5; D unclear. Trimming removed 0 bases at V and 4 bases at J, with 12 bases between. Germline assignment: CDR1 SQVTM and CDR2 ANQGSEA. The CDR3 length is 14 residues. The CDR3 region has the DNA TGCAGCGTTGAAGATATGATTCGGGTAGAGACCCAGTACTTC. This sequence encodes CSVEDMIRVETQYF.

The rearrangement joins TRBV7-6 to TRBJ2-2; the match to TRBD1 covers 9 bases. The CDR3 runs to 17 residues. J lost 2 bases, V lost 1 base, and 5 bases had no gene match. From germline, CDR1 is SGHVS and CDR2 FNYEAQ. CDR3 bases: TGTGCCAGCAGCTTAGTACCGGGACAGGGAAACACCGGGGAGCTGTTTTTT. Translating it yields CASSLVPGQGNTGELFF. The variable domain in full, completed from reference TRBV7-6 and TRBJ2-2, reads GAGVSQSPRYKVTKRGQDVALRCDPISGHVSLYWYRQALGQGPEFLTYFNYEAQQDKSGLPNDRFSAERPEGSISTLTIQRTEQRDSAMYRCASSLVPGQGNTGELFFGEGSRLTVL.

J is TRBJ1-1 and V is TRBV11-2, with D possibly matching TRBD1 (5 bases). The CDR3 runs to 13 residues. Germline CDR1 SGHAT, CDR2 FQNNGV. V was cut by 5 bases and J by 6 bases, with 13 bases left in between. In DNA form, the CDR3 reads TGTGCCAGCAGCCTCCGACAGACGGCTGAAGCTTTCTTT. This codes for CASSLRQTAEAFF.

The chain couples TRBV9 to TRBJ1-1, with 8 bases lining up with TRBD1. Looked up from germline, CDR1 is SGDLS and CDR2 is YYNGEE. The CDR3 sequence is 16 residues long. Trimming at V came to 3 bases and at J to 5 bases, leaving 12 bases not matched to a gene. The CDR3 DNA sequence: TGTGCCAGCAGCGCTCATCAGGGGGCTGGGAGTACTGAAGCTTTCTTT. Encoded protein: CASSAHQGAGSTEAFF.

The V call is TRBV27, the J call TRBJ1-1; no definite D call. The germline V gene encodes CDR1 MNHEY and CDR2 SMNVEV (reference sequence). CDR3 length equals 14 residues. Trimming pared 4 bases from V and 0 bases from J, leaving 9 bases between. The CDR3 coding sequence is TGTGCCAGCAGTTCGCACAGTCTGAACACTGAAGCTTTCTTT. It specifies CASSSHSLNTEAFF.

The genes are TRBV4-3 and TRBJ1-1; possible D gene TRBD1, 6 bases. CDR3 length equals 15 residues. Germline assignment: CDR1 LGHNA and CDR2 YSLEER. V lost 0 bases to trimming and J lost 6 bases, with 14 bases between them. DNA of the CDR3: TGCGCCAGCAGCCAAGATCTTTCGGGGGGCCCTGAAGCTTTCTTT. It encodes CASSQDLSGGPEAFF.

This sequence joins TRBV3-1 (or the pseudogene TRBV3-2) and TRBJ2-4; D is unresolved. Trimming cost V 3 bases and J 4 bases, with 13 bases left between them. The CDR3 covers 15 residues. Germline V gene data show CDR1 as LGHDT and CDR2 as YNNKEL (reference sequence). Written as DNA, the CDR3 is TGTGCCAGCAGCCATTGGGTACAGACGAAAAACATTCAGTACTTC. It encodes CASSHWVQTKNIQYF.

This clone was counted a single time. V gene TRBV6-5 combines with J gene TRBJ1-2, with D unresolved. Trimming left V 10 bases short and J 5 bases short, with 14 bases between. This CDR3 contains 12 residues. The germline V gene has CDR1 MNHEY and CDR2 SVGAGI. The CDR3 is CATSRGEYGYTF. CDR3 bases: TGTGCCACCTCGAGAGGAGAGTATGGCTACACCTTC.

This clone was seen a handful of times. The V gene is TRBV2, the J gene TRBJ2-7; D is perhaps TRBD2 (6 bases). The CDR3 is made up of 12 amino acids. Looked up from germline, CDR1 is SNHLY and CDR2 is FYNNEI. The germline V and J ends were trimmed by 7 bases and 6 bases, with 13 bases remaining between them. CDR3 loop: CASKTAGLEQYF. The CDR3 nucleotides are TGTGCCAGCAAGACGGCGGGGCTCGAGCAGTACTTC.

This clone appeared a few times. The rearrangement joins TRBV27 to TRBJ1-1; TRBD1 agrees at 11 bases. From germline, CDR1 is MNHEY and CDR2 SMNVEV (reference sequence). This CDR3 has 16 amino acids. The ends lost 6 bases at V and 1 base at J; junction bases unmatched: 7. DNA for the CDR3: TGTGCCAGCAGGAGGACAGGGGGCGCGGGGAACACTGAAGCTTTCTTT. Translated, it gives CASRRTGGAGNTEAFF.

J is TRBJ1-2 and V is TRBV30; 8 nucleotides agree with TRBD1. CDR3 length: 11 amino acids. CDR1 and CDR2 (germline): GTSNPN, SVGIG (reference sequence). With 8 bases clipped from V and 4 bases from J, the junction kept 3 bases outside the gene matches. The CDR3 region is CAADRGYGYTF. For the CDR3, the DNA is TGTGCCGCTGACAGGGGCTATGGCTACACCTTC.

The sample holds a few counts of this clone. This chain links TRBV7-2 with TRBJ2-1; 10 bases are shared with TRBD2. V lost 7 bases to trimming and J lost 7 bases; unmatched junction nucleotides: 7. Germline V lookup: CDR1 SGHTA, CDR2 FQGNSA. The CDR3 runs to 14 residues. The DNA of the CDR3 is TGTGCCAGCATGGTAGCGGGGGGTTTGAATGAGCAGTTCTTC. Its protein is CASMVAGGLNEQFF.

The CDR3 loop is CSVSLAKNIQYF. In DNA form, the CDR3 reads TGCAGCGTAAGCCTAGCCAAAAACATTCAGTACTTC. This rearrangement joins TRBV29-1 to TRBJ2-4; D unclear. Germline V CDR1 and CDR2: SQVTM, ANQGSEA. Trimming cost V 6 bases and J 0 bases, with 6 bases left between them. This CDR3 contains 12 residues.

The chain joins TRBV7-8 to TRBJ1-6; 7 bases line up with TRBD1. Germline loops: CDR1 SGHVS, CDR2 FQNEAQ. There are 14 residues in the CDR3. The trim removed 5 bases at V and 8 bases at J, leaving 6 bases unmatched. CDR3 residues: CASSNRDSDSPLHF. The CDR3 region has the DNA TGTGCCAGCAGCAACCGGGACAGTGATTCACCCCTCCACTTT.

This rearrangement joins TRBV21-1 to TRBJ1-6. TRBV21-1 is labeled a pseudogene. This CDR3 contains 14 residues. In DNA, the CDR3 is TGTGCCAGCAGCAGACTCCCAAATAATTCACCCCTCCACTTT. Its translation is CASSRLPNNSPLHF.

The V call is TRBV6-4, the J call TRBJ2-2, with D perhaps matching TRBD2 (5 bases). The length of the CDR3 is 15 residues. Germline CDR1 reads MRHNA; CDR2 reads SNTAGT. Trimming left V 6 bases short and J 2 bases short, with 13 bases between. The CDR3 region has the DNA TGTGCCAGCAGCGCCATGGGAGTAAACACCGGGGAGCTGTTTTTT. This translates into CASSAMGVNTGELFF.

As DNA, the CDR3 is TGCAGTGCTGGGGCAGCGCGCGAGCAGTACTTC. This encodes CSAGAAREQYF. V gene TRBV20-1 combines with J gene TRBJ2-7; D is possibly TRBD1 (5 bases). With 5 bases removed from V and 6 bases from J, the gap between germline ends came to 11 bases. This CDR3 has 11 residues. From germline, CDR1 is DFQATT and CDR2 SNEGSKA (reference sequence).

The chain recombines TRBV18 with TRBJ2-2, with a tentative D call TRBD2 (6 bases). CDR1 KGHSH and CDR2 LQKENI come from the germline V gene. CDR3 length equals 17 residues. The V and J ends lost 5 bases and 4 bases respectively, with 20 bases between them. This CDR3 is CASSFRRGKEGTGELFF. CDR3 coding DNA: TGTGCCAGCTCATTCAGGAGGGGAAAGGAAGGCACCGGGGAGCTGTTTTTT.